The 20 T cell receptor beta chains reported below all come from one sample, sequenced in a study of cytomegalovirus exposure and HLA in healthy donors (dated by TCRdb to the late 2010s). Library preparation used the immunoSEQ multiplex PCR assay. For the multiplex PCR, a mixture combining 60 forward primers for TCR Vbeta segments and 13 reverse primers for TCR Jbeta segments was used. Held by TCRdb, this immuneACCESS table contains in-frame sequences only and omits some clones. Under half of the omission traces to an unresolved V gene where checked; the cause of the rest is unknown. The sample table lists tens of thousands of clones, roughly 84% of them with a count of one. The biggest ten clones account for approximately 3% of the sample. The sequencing input was PBMCs. Receptors originate from a woman between 18 and 29 years old in good health and CMV-seronegative.

The J gene is TRBJ1-2, the V gene TRBV28, with D perhaps TRBD1 (6 bases). V was pared by 3 bases and J by 2 bases, with 13 bases between. Germline-derived CDR1 and CDR2 are MDHEN and SYDVKM. CDR3 length equals 15 residues. This chain's CDR3 is CASSFPQGSNYGYTF. CDR3 DNA sequence: TGTGCCAGCAGTTTCCCGCAGGGGTCCAACTATGGCTACACCTTC.

This sequence joins TRBV5-1 and TRBJ2-3, with D maybe TRBD1 (6 bases). This CDR3 has 14 amino acids. CDR1 is SGHRS and CDR2 is YFSETQ in the germline V gene. Trimming removed 4 bases at V and 0 bases at J, with 9 bases between. The CDR3 region is CASSRDISTDTQYF. In DNA, the CDR3 is TGCGCCAGCAGCCGGGACATTAGCACAGATACGCAGTATTTT.

The rearrangement joins TRBV18 to TRBJ2-7, with a weak D call TRBD2 (6 bases). Deletions cut 3 bases from V and 5 bases from J, with 17 bases between. Germline loops: CDR1 KGHSH, CDR2 LQKENI. The CDR3 is 15 residues long. CDR3 amino acids: CASSPPSGSANEQYF. The CDR3 nucleotides read TGTGCCAGCTCACCCCCAAGCGGGTCTGCAAACGAGCAGTACTTC.

Only a few counts were recorded for this clone. The chain links TRBV7-3 to TRBJ2-5; 7 positions match TRBD1. With 5 bases clipped from V and 5 bases from J, the junction kept 5 bases outside the gene matches. The CDR3 has 13 amino acids. Per the germline V gene, CDR1 is SGHTA and CDR2 is FQGTGA. The CDR3 loop is CASSPVTGETQYF. DNA of the CDR3: TGTGCCAGCAGCCCCGTGACAGGGGAGACCCAGTACTTC.

This chain joins TRBV4-1 and TRBJ1-1, with a possible D match to TRBD1 (6 bases). Germline V lookup: CDR1 MGHRA, CDR2 YSYEKL. Trimming removed 1 base from V and 5 bases from J, with 14 bases in between. The CDR3 consists of 15 residues. This CDR3 reads CASSQGGGAVTEAFF. The DNA of the CDR3 is TGCGCCAGCAGCCAAGGGGGGGGCGCGGTAACTGAAGCTTTCTTT.

This clone appeared a few times. V usage is TRBV5-6 and J usage is TRBJ1-2, with D unclear. The V gene lost 0 bases and the J gene lost 2 bases, with 14 bases spanning the gap. This CDR3 comprises 16 residues. Per germline, CDR1 SGHDT and CDR2 YYEEEE. For the CDR3, the DNA is TGTGCCAGCAGCTTGGTTAGCGGTGGCGGGAACTATGGCTACACCTTC. Its translation: CASSLVSGGGNYGYTF.

This chain uses TRBV10-2 with TRBJ1-2, with D perhaps TRBD1 (5 bases). Germline loops: CDR1 WSHSY, CDR2 SAAADI. V was pared by 7 bases and J by 3 bases, with 6 bases between. The CDR3 consists of 11 residues. The CDR3 region is CASTGDYGYTF. CDR3 coding DNA: TGCGCCAGCACGGGGGACTATGGCTACACCTTC.

The CDR3 loop is CASSEAPERGGEETQYF. In nucleotides, the CDR3 is TGTGCCAGCAGTGAGGCCCCCGAGCGGGGGGGGGAAGAGACCCAGTACTTC. This chain connects TRBV2 to TRBJ2-5; 10 bases map to TRBD2. The ends lost 3 bases at V and 3 bases at J; junction bases unmatched: 10. There are 17 residues in the CDR3. Germline CDR1 and CDR2: SNHLY and FYNNEI.

V usage is TRBV6-4 and J usage is TRBJ1-2, with 7 bases that match TRBD1. The CDR3 covers 13 residues. V shed 4 bases and J 13 bases; nucleotides not matched to a gene: 12. Germline-derived CDR1 and CDR2 are MRHNA and SNTAGT. The CDR3, as DNA: TGTGCCAGCAGTGTGGGTTCGACAGGGAGTATCACCTTC. This translates into CASSVGSTGSITF.

J is TRBJ2-1 and V is TRBV5-1, with 13 bases that match TRBD2. V shed 4 bases and J 6 bases; nucleotides not matched to a gene: 4. Germline CDR1 is SGHRS and CDR2 is YFSETQ. The CDR3 covers 15 residues. For the CDR3, the DNA is TGCGCCAGCAGCGTTACTAGCGGGAGGGGCAATGAGCAGTTCTTC. Translation: CASSVTSGRGNEQFF.

V and J are TRBV27 and TRBJ2-2; 7 nucleotides match TRBD1. Germline V gene lookup returns CDR1 MNHEY and CDR2 SMNVEV (reference sequence). With V trimmed by 4 bases and J by 2 bases, 4 bases remained unmatched. This CDR3 has 15 residues. This CDR3 is CASSSGTENTGELFF. CDR3 sequence (DNA): TGTGCCAGCAGTTCGGGGACAGAAAACACCGGGGAGCTGTTTTTT.

V usage is TRBV5-4 and J usage is TRBJ2-1, with D possibly being TRBD2 (6 bases). Trimming pared 4 bases from V and 7 bases from J, leaving 15 bases between. Germline CDR1 and CDR2: SGHNT and YYREEE (reference sequence). The CDR3 is 14 amino acids. CDR3 sequence (DNA): TGTGCCAGCAGCACCGGAGGGCCGGGTAATGAGCAGTTCTTC. Encoded protein: CASSTGGPGNEQFF. Drawing the rest from reference TRBV5-4 and TRBJ2-1, the complete variable domain is ETGVTQSPTHLIKTRGQQVTLRCSSQSGHNTVSWYQQALGQGPQFIFQYYREEENGRGNFPPRFSGLQFPNYSSELNVNALELDDSALYLCASSTGGPGNEQFFGPGTRLTVL.

The chain is built from TRBV28 and TRBJ2-7, with TRBD1 matching over 8 bases. Germline assignment: CDR1 MDHEN and CDR2 SYDVKM. The CDR3 consists of 16 residues. Trimming took 6 bases from V and 0 from J; bases not matched to a gene: 10. The DNA for the CDR3 is TGTGCCAGCAGAAGCCGACAGGGGCTCATCTCCTACGAGCAGTACTTC. Amino acids: CASRSRQGLISYEQYF.

About this clone: A read error may produce the germline difference seen at one junction end. The chain couples TRBV5-1 to TRBJ2-7, with 8 bases aligning to TRBD1. This CDR3 comprises 12 residues. Germline CDR1 reads SGHRS; CDR2 reads YFSETQ. This CDR3 is CASSLGQGCPIF. CDR3 in DNA: TGCGCCAGCAGCTTGGGACAGGGGTGCCCCATCTTC.

The V gene is TRBV4-2, the J gene TRBJ2-7; the D gene is possibly TRBD2 (5 bases). Trimming cost V 3 bases and J 0 bases, with 12 bases left between them. The CDR3 has 15 amino acids. Germline CDR1 LGHNA, CDR2 YNFKEQ. This chain's CDR3 is CASSHLEENSYEQYF. In DNA, the CDR3 is TGTGCCAGCAGCCACTTGGAGGAGAACTCCTACGAGCAGTACTTC.

A note on this clone: The CDR3 ends on some other residue instead of the conserved phenylalanine or tryptophan, so this is likely a read error. The chain uses TRBV7-3 and TRBJ1-1; the D gene is possibly TRBD1 (5 bases). Germline V gene lookup returns CDR1 SGHTA and CDR2 FQGTGA. V lost 2 bases and J 1 base, leaving 17 bases between the germline ends. The CDR3 is 17 residues long. CDR3 sequence: CASSLVGRGLSNTEAFL. CDR3 DNA: TGTGCCAGCAGCTTAGTGGGGCGGGGACTCTCGAACACTGAAGCTTTCCTT.

This rearrangement joins TRBV4-1 to TRBJ2-7; D is possibly TRBD1 (8 bases). The CDR3 is 14 amino acids. V dropped 4 bases and J dropped 4 bases, with 14 bases sitting between them. CDR1 and CDR2 from the germline V gene are MGHRA and YSYEKL. CDR3 loop: CASSPGQGGYEQYF. CDR3 nucleotide sequence: TGCGCCAGCAGCCCAGGACAGGGAGGGTACGAGCAGTACTTC.

Turning to this clone: One end of the junction fails to match germline, which may point to a read error. The chain uses TRBV2 and TRBJ2-6; 9 bases are a match to TRBD2. This CDR3 has 19 amino acids. The germline V gene encodes CDR1 SNHLY and CDR2 FYNNEI. CDR3: CASRPTSGQISSGANGLTF. CDR3 nucleotide sequence: TGTGCCAGCCGTCCGACTAGCGGCCAAATTAGCTCTGGGGCCAACGGCCTGACTTTC.

CDR3 nucleotides: TGTGCCATCAGTGAAGGGTCTAGCAGCACAGATACGCAGTATTTT. This gives the protein CAISEGSSSTDTQYF. The chain employs TRBV10-3 and TRBJ2-3, with D perhaps TRBD2 (5 bases). The CDR3 loop spans 15 amino acids. CDR1 is ENHRY, CDR2 SYGVKD, per germline. The V end lost 3 bases, the J end lost 0 bases, and 10 bases lay between the germline ends.

The CDR3 DNA is TGTGCCAGTAGTCAGGGTCCCCAATTCAACTACGAGCAGTACTTC. The encoded protein is CASSQGPQFNYEQYF. V gene TRBV19 combines with J gene TRBJ2-7; a weak D match, TRBD1 (5 bases). The CDR3 has 15 amino acids. The V and J ends lost 5 bases and 3 bases respectively, with 17 bases between them. Germline loops: CDR1 LNHDA, CDR2 SQIVND (reference sequence). The full variable domain, completed using reference TRBV19 and TRBJ2-7, is DGGITQSPKYLFRKEGQNVTLSCEQNLNHDAMYWYRQDPGQGLRLIYYSQIVNDFQKGDIAEGYSVSREKKESFPLTVTSAQKNPTAFYLCASSQGPQFNYEQYFGPGTRLTVT.